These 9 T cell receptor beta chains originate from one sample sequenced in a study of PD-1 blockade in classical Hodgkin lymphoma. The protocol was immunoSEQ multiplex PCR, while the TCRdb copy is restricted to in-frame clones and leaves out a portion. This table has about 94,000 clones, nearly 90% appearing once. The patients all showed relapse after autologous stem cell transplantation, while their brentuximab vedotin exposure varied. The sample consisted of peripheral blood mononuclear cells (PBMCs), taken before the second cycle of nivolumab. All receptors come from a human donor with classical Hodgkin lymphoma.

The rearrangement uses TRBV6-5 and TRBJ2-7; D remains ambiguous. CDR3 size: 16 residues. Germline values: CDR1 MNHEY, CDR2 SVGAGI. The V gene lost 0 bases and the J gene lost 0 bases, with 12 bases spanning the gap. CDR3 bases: TGTGCCAGCAGTTACTCTATATCACTGAGCTCCTACGAGCAGTACTTC. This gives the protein CASSYSISLSSYEQYF.

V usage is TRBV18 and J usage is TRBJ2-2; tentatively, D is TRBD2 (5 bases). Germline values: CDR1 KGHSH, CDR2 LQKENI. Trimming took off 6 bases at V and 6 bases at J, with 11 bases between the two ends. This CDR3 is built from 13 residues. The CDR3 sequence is CASSLDSPGELFF. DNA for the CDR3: TGTGCCAGCTCCCTGGACTCTCCCGGGGAGCTGTTTTTT.

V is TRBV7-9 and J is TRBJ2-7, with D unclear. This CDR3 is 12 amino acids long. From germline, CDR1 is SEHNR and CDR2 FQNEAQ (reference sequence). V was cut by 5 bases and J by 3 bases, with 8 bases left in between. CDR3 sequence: CASSPSVYEQYF. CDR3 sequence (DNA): TGTGCCAGCAGCCCTTCAGTCTACGAGCAGTACTTC.

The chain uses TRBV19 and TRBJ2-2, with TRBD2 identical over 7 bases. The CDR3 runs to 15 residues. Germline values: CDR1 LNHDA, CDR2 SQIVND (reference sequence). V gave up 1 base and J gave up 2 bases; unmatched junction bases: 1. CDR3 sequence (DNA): TGTGCCAGTAGTATAGGCGGGGGTAACACCGGGGAGCTGTTTTTT. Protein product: CASSIGGGNTGELFF.

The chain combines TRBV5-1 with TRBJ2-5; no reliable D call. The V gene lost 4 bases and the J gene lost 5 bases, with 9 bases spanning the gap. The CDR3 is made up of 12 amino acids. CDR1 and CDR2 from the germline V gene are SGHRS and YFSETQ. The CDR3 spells CASSSPFETQYF. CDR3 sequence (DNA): TGCGCCAGCAGCAGCCCGTTTGAGACCCAGTACTTC.

The DNA for the CDR3 is TGTGCCAGTAGCGACAGGGGGAACCCCTACAATGAGCAGTTCTTC. This translates into CASSDRGNPYNEQFF. This rearrangement joins TRBV19 to TRBJ2-1; 9 nucleotides match TRBD1. The CDR3 has 15 residues. Trimming removed 6 bases from V and 2 bases from J; junction bases left unmatched: 5. Looked up from germline, CDR1 is LNHDA and CDR2 is SQIVND (reference sequence). The whole variable domain, filled in from reference TRBV19 and TRBJ2-1, reads DGGITQSPKYLFRKEGQNVTLSCEQNLNHDAMYWYRQDPGQGLRLIYYSQIVNDFQKGDIAEGYSVSREKKESFPLTVTSAQKNPTAFYLCASSDRGNPYNEQFFGPGTRLTVL.

The DNA for the CDR3 is TGTGCCAGCAGCAATTATGACAGGACAGATGATGAAAAACTGTTTTTT. This sequence encodes CASSNYDRTDDEKLFF. V gene TRBV7-6 combines with J gene TRBJ1-4; maybe TRBD1 (6 bases). The V gene lost 5 bases and the J gene lost 6 bases, with 19 bases spanning the gap. The CDR3 length is 16 residues. CDR1 is SGHVS, CDR2 FNYEAQ, per germline.

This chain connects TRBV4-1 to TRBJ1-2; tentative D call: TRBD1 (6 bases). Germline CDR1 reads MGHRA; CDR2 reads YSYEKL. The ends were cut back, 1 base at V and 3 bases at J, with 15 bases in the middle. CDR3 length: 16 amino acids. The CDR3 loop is CASSQALGGGDYGYTF. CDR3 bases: TGCGCCAGCAGCCAAGCCTTGGGCGGGGGCGACTATGGCTACACCTTC.

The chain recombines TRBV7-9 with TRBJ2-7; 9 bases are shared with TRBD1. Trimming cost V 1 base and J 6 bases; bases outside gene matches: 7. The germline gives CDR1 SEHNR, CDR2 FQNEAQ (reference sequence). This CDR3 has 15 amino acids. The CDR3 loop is CASSLELGQGAEQYF. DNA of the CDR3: TGTGCCAGCAGCTTAGAGTTGGGACAGGGAGCCGAGCAGTACTTC.